These T cell receptor beta chains were read from a single sample in a study of cytomegalovirus exposure and HLA in healthy donors. The method was immunoSEQ multiplex PCR; TCRdb's version includes in-frame clones alone and lacks a portion of them. The repertoire includes 150,000 to 200,000 clones, approximately 86% of them detected once, and roughly 1.7% sits in the top ten. Sequenced material: PBMCs. Source of these receptors: a woman between 18 and 29 years old in good health and CMV-seronegative. CDR3s leave out the opening cysteine and the closing phenylalanine or tryptophan. D genes are given only for firm matches.

TRBJ2-2,TRBD2,TRBV5-4,ASSLVGRERLGELF
TRBJ2-7,TRBD2,TRBV30,AWSPIRTSGGYEQY
TRBJ1-2,.,TRBV29-1,SVQGQLGGYT
TRBJ1-3,.,TRBV19,ASSTGFSGNTIY
TRBJ1-2,.,TRBV5-8,ASSWTYFGGPGYT
TRBJ2-5,.,TRBV6-6,ASSTGTQY
TRBJ2-3,.,TRBV7-2,ASSLVGHEDTQY
TRBJ2-3,.,TRBV5-1,ASRGQNQGGTQY
TRBJ2-7,TRBD2,TRBV30,AWSGGLAGFYEQY
TRBJ1-3,.,TRBV6-6,ASSYRQGNTIY
TRBJ1-2,.,TRBV5-1,ASSSRDTNYGYT
TRBJ2-1,.,TRBV6-1,ASINPSSYNEQF
.,.,TRBV9,ASSVDSSYEQY
TRBJ2-1,TRBD2,TRBV2,ASRPSGGAYNEQF
TRBJ2-1,.,TRBV4-3,ASSPLRFSYNEQF
TRBJ2-7,.,TRBV6-5,ASSVNRKSPYEQY
TRBJ2-7,TRBD1,TRBV27,ASSNYPGTGGYEQY
TRBJ2-1,.,TRBV4-3,ASSPTDSYNEQF
TRBJ1-1,.,TRBV5-4,ASRSDGDTEAF
TRBJ2-5,TRBD1,TRBV2,ASSVNRGETQY
TRBJ2-1,.,TRBV15,ATSRDSAGTYNEQF
TRBJ2-7,TRBD2,TRBV19,ARRIPGLAGGRSYEQY
TRBJ2-7,.,TRBV27,ASTLRGRGDNEQY
TRBJ1-5,TRBD1,TRBV4-2,ASSPSGTGGSQPQH
TRBJ2-5,.,TRBV5-4,ASREQWSPQETQY
TRBJ2-3,.,TRBV5-1,ASSFEAGTDTQY
TRBJ2-7,TRBD1,TRBV27,ASRTRQGAHEQY
TRBJ1-4,.,TRBV7-2,ASSVTAGDEKLF
TRBJ2-7,TRBD1,TRBV10-1,ASSPDRGGYYEQY
TRBJ2-1,.,TRBV2,ATSGIRAYNEQF
TRBJ2-3,TRBD2,TRBV7-6,ASSPGGGTDTQY
TRBJ1-2,TRBD1,TRBV7-9,ASSPDRGEGYGYT
TRBJ2-3,.,TRBV6-6,ASSYRGTDTQY
TRBJ2-3,TRBD2,TRBV5-1,ASSLAPGLAGGGDTQY
TRBJ2-1,.,TRBV28,ASSSPLDRTYNEQF
TRBJ1-2,TRBD1,TRBV7-9,ASSHYRGQLMSDGYT
TRBJ1-1,.,TRBV19,ASSIGSLNTEAF
TRBJ1-1,.,TRBV11-3,ASSLAGIMNTEAF
TRBJ1-2,.,TRBV14,ASSLSRRYGYT
TRBJ2-7,.,TRBV11-3,ASSQISGEQY
TRBJ1-1,.,TRBV6-5,ASSKNTEAF
TRBJ2-1,.,TRBV13,ASSISVSSYNEQF
TRBJ1-5,.,TRBV19,ASNVAGPNQPQH
TRBJ2-5,TRBD1,TRBV30,AWSPGDSLETQY
TRBJ2-1,TRBD1,TRBV7-8,ASSLPPGTAYNEQF
TRBJ2-4,TRBD1,TRBV13,ASSSTGGREKNIQY
TRBJ1-2,TRBD1,TRBV30,AWSPGTGDPGT
TRBJ1-1,.,TRBV2,ASSEAVGDVNTEAF
TRBJ2-7,TRBD2,TRBV29-1,SVAGGRWNEQY